This TCR beta chain was recorded in a study of spatial heterogeneity in lung cancer. As for the study in general: For the average unique TCR and UMI combination, more than 8.5 occurrences appeared in raw reads.

Details on this clonotype: Its target is not known.

Time point indicated: sample taken at primary tumor resection. Donors were 72 untreated early-stage non-small cell lung cancer patients. Frozen PBMC, nontumor lung or tumor provided whole RNA, which was sequenced unsorted. Findings and caveats of the study: Mutation tallies in tumors tracked expanded intratumoral alpha and beta TCR counts.

TCR cDNA molecules each had a unique molecular identifier. TCRdb processed the 5' RACE reads anew with MiXCR; each CDR3 protein has one entry. The sample records 6,000 or so distinct CDR3 sequences, less than 8% being singletons. From germline, CDR1 is DFQATT and CDR2 SNEGSKA (reference sequence). V shed 5 bases and J 0 bases; nucleotides not matched to a gene: 6. The CDR3 has 15 amino acids. This rearrangement joins TRBV20-1 to TRBJ2-7; the match to TRBD2 covers 11 bases. The sequence was collected from a male donor with early-stage non-small cell lung cancer. The sequencing used lung tumor tissue, collected at surgery. Here the CDR3 DNA reads TGCAGTGCTCCTCTAGCGGGGGGCCGCTCCTACGAGCAGTACTTC. This sequence encodes CSAPLAGGRSYEQYF.